This TCR beta chain was sequenced during a study of blood T cell repertoires in COVID-19. The wider study: COVID-19 samples, acute and convalescent, were from the United States, Italy and Spain. Sources were T cells, B-cell-depleted T cells, or PBMCs; the material itself was cDNA or gDNA.

Original processing methods: Reference gene primer amplification gave nucleated cell count estimates. The table came from immunoSEQ multiplex PCR; TCRdb's copy has only in-frame clones and leaves some out. V and J calls and clone size are copied from that table; D and trimming were computed from the DNA. The table records 40,000 to 55,000 clones, less than 90% of them present only once. The source of this sequence is a human donor in a cohort sampled during active COVID-19. The material sequenced was peripheral blood.

The CDR3 loop is CASSLLNRAGELFF. The CDR3 bases are TGTGCCAGCAGCTTACTCAACCGGGCCGGGGAGCTGTTTTTT. This chain uses TRBV11-1 with TRBJ2-2; no clear D. With 2 bases removed from V and 6 bases from J, the gap between germline ends came to 10 bases. The V gene's germline CDR1 is SGHAT and CDR2 FQDESV (reference sequence). This CDR3 spans 14 amino acids.